Here is one T cell receptor beta chain with its context. Its cognate antigen is unknown. This specimen belongs to a study of shared clonotypes between healthy human individuals. Germline V gene lookup returns CDR1 SGHRS and CDR2 YFSETQ. Trimming stripped 0 bases from V and 2 bases from J, with 12 bases between. This CDR3 region has 15 residues. Assay used: immunoSEQ multiplex PCR; TCRdb lists only in-frame clones, some missing. The repertoire consists of more than 550,000 clones, with about 91% occurring once and the leading ten covering approximately 22%. Positively selected for CCR7, the CD45RO-negative cells used as naive CD8 cells excluded terminally differentiated effector memory CD45RA+ cells. The study's findings and limits: Generally, naive subsets (rather than memory subsets) showed larger estimated richness. Researchers sampled blood only, noting tissue repertoires likely differ. Non-shared clonotypes displayed generation probabilities falling below those of clonotypes present in all four donors.

This sequence was found in a man younger than 40 in good health. Sequences were obtained from naive CD8+ T cells sorted from blood. The chain uses TRBV5-1 and TRBJ2-7; D is unresolved. The CDR3 reads CASSLASNSAYEQYF. The DNA of the CDR3 is TGCGCCAGCAGCTTGGCCTCCAACAGTGCCTACGAGCAGTACTTC.